At least ten counts were recorded for the clone carrying this TCR beta chain. The antigen is unknown. The source material, RNA transcripts, was used to amplify TCR beta CDR3 regions. First-round RT-PCR with HTBI primers amplified the TCR CDR3 region. Each CDR3 protein is one row after TCRdb ran MiXCR on the multiplex PCR reads. Here the sample spans roughly 280,000 distinct CDR3 sequences, about a sixth being singletons. The germline gives CDR1 LNHDA, CDR2 SQIVND (reference sequence). This CDR3 comprises 14 residues. The trim removed 6 bases at V and 2 bases at J, leaving 4 bases unmatched. The data belong to a study of T cells in Graves' hyperthyroidism and ophthalmopathy. Study-level points and caveats: The authors' 13 V-J model separated ophthalmopathy from stable hyperthyroidism.

Clinical Activity Scores of at least 3, NOSPECS grades of at least 4 and durations under 3 months characterized ophthalmopathy patients. Fresh peripheral blood, approximately 10 ml, yielded the PBMCs. J is TRBJ1-2 and V is TRBV19; TRBD1 matches at 9 bases. Sample: blood. The receptor was derived from a woman in her fifties or sixties with Graves' ophthalmopathy. As DNA, the CDR3 is TGTGCCAGTAGCCCCGGGACAGGGAACTATGGCTACACCTTC. This codes for CASSPGTGNYGYTF.